The 14 T cell receptor beta chains below all came from one sample that was sequenced in a study of PD-1 blockade in classical Hodgkin lymphoma. Repertoires were generated with immunoSEQ multiplex PCR, while TCRdb's copy carries only in-frame clones and drops some. The data show about 49,000 clones, almost 90% seen once. Time point defined: cycle 4 day 1 (C4D1), after about 6 weeks of nivolumab. Each patient relapsed following autologous stem cell transplantation, and prior brentuximab vedotin exposure differed. This specimen consisted of peripheral blood mononuclear cells (PBMCs), obtained before the fourth cycle of nivolumab. These receptors originate from a human donor with classical Hodgkin lymphoma.

The genes are TRBV6-5 and TRBJ2-4; D may be TRBD2 (6 bases). This CDR3 spans 16 amino acids. The germline V gene encodes CDR1 MNHEY and CDR2 SVGAGI. Between the trimmed V and J ends, which lost 2 bases and 3 bases, there was a span of 14 bases. DNA for the CDR3: TGTGCCAGCAGTTACACTGCCGGGGGTAACAAAAACATTCAGTACTTC. It is translated as CASSYTAGGNKNIQYF.

J is TRBJ1-2 and V is TRBV7-2, with D uncertain. V dropped 3 bases and J dropped 6 bases, with 17 bases sitting between them. This CDR3 has 15 amino acids. CDR1 SGHTA and CDR2 FQGNSA come from the germline V gene. The CDR3 sequence is CASSFFVGFRNGYTF. In nucleotides, the CDR3 is TGTGCCAGCAGCTTTTTTGTGGGGTTTCGGAATGGCTACACCTTC.

The chain uses TRBV5-6 and TRBJ1-4, with a weak D call TRBD1 (5 bases). The CDR3 extends over 15 amino acids. Trimming pared 2 bases from V and 7 bases from J, leaving 15 bases between. Germline assignment: CDR1 SGHDT and CDR2 YYEEEE. The CDR3 DNA is TGTGCCAGCAGCTTATGGGGGGGTTTCGGTGAAAAACTGTTTTTT. Protein product: CASSLWGGFGEKLFF.

The rearrangement joins TRBV14 to TRBJ2-7; a weak D match, TRBD2 (5 bases). In germline, CDR1 is SGHDN, CDR2 FVKESK. This CDR3 has 14 residues. V was clipped by 3 bases and J by 7 bases, with 16 bases between them. This chain's CDR3 is CASSQRADWLEQYF. In DNA form, the CDR3 reads TGTGCCAGCAGCCAGAGGGCGGATTGGTTGGAGCAGTACTTC.

This chain links TRBV5-1 with TRBJ2-5; TRBD2 is a possible D gene (5 bases). Trimming stripped 4 bases from V and 5 bases from J, with 18 bases between. Germline assignment: CDR1 SGHRS and CDR2 YFSETQ. The CDR3 totals 15 residues. The CDR3 bases are TGCGCCAGCAGCCCCCCCGAGCTCCGAGGGGAGACCCAGTACTTC. This sequence encodes CASSPPELRGETQYF.

This clone was recorded once. J is TRBJ2-1 and V is TRBV11-3; 9 bases agree with TRBD1. Germline CDR1 SGHNT, CDR2 YENEEA. CDR3 length: 17 residues. The trim removed 0 bases at V and 4 bases at J, leaving 7 bases unmatched. CDR3 residues: CASSLDLGQGLYNEQFF. The CDR3 nucleotides read TGTGCCAGCAGCTTAGATCTGGGACAGGGCCTGTACAATGAGCAGTTCTTC.

The gene calls are TRBV30 and TRBJ2-1; D unresolved. The germline gives CDR1 GTSNPN, CDR2 SVGIG (reference sequence). This CDR3 is 12 amino acids long. V was pared by 2 bases and J by 10 bases, with 12 bases between. For the CDR3, the DNA is TGTGCCTGGAGTTTCCTTCAGTACGAGCAGTTCTTC. Translation: CAWSFLQYEQFF.

This clone was seen only once. The chain is built from TRBV7-9 and TRBJ2-7, with D unclear. Germline V gene lookup returns CDR1 SEHNR and CDR2 FQNEAQ (reference sequence). With 1 base removed from V and 2 bases from J, the gap between germline ends came to 15 bases. The CDR3 sequence is 16 residues long. In nucleotides, the CDR3 is TGTGCCAGCAGCTTAGATAGGTCGCGGATCACCTACGAGCAGTACTTC. Translated, it gives CASSLDRSRITYEQYF. The full variable domain, rest sourced from reference TRBV7-9 and TRBJ2-7, is DTGVSQNPRHKITKRGQNVTFRCDPISEHNRLYWYRQTLGQGPEFLTYFQNEAQLEKSRLLSDRFSAERPKGSFSTLEIQRTEQGDSAMYLCASSLDRSRITYEQYFGPGTRLTVT.

The rearrangement links TRBV6-6 to TRBJ2-7; D is unclear. The CDR3 covers 13 residues. The germline V and J ends were trimmed by 4 bases and 4 bases, with 11 bases remaining between them. CDR1 is MNHNY, CDR2 SVGAGI, per germline (reference sequence). Here the CDR3 reads CASSLRSAYEQYF. In DNA form, the CDR3 reads TGTGCCAGCAGTTTACGATCGGCTTACGAGCAGTACTTC.

This clone was picked up a small number of times. J is TRBJ2-1 and V is TRBV4-2, with D unclear. Germline V gene data show CDR1 as LGHNA and CDR2 as YNFKEQ. This CDR3 is 12 amino acids long. The V end was cut by 1 base, the J end by 10 bases, with 8 bases between. This chain's CDR3 is CASSQVYEEQFF. In nucleotides, the CDR3 is TGTGCCAGCAGCCAAGTTTATGAGGAGCAGTTCTTC.

This clone was picked up one time. The genes are TRBV11-1 and TRBJ2-4; D is unclear. With 4 bases removed from V and 1 base from J, the gap between germline ends came to 11 bases. The germline CDR1 and CDR2 sequences are SGHAT and FQDESV (reference sequence). The CDR3 sequence is 15 residues long. The CDR3 region is CASSYLGSAKNIQYF. The CDR3 coding sequence is TGTGCCAGCAGCTATCTAGGATCGGCCAAAAACATTCAGTACTTC.

The chain links TRBV6-5 to TRBJ2-7; the D is unclear. This CDR3 region has 12 residues. The germline CDR1 and CDR2 sequences are MNHEY and SVGAGI. The germline V and J ends were trimmed by 7 bases and 2 bases, with 9 bases remaining between them. CDR3 sequence reads: CASKKTTYEQYF. In nucleotides, the CDR3 is TGTGCCAGCAAGAAGACGACCTACGAGCAGTACTTC.

The genes are TRBV30 and TRBJ1-1; D unresolved. Trimming pared 2 bases from V and 3 bases from J, leaving 7 bases between. The CDR3 loop spans 12 amino acids. CDR1 and CDR2 from the germline V gene are GTSNPN and SVGIG (reference sequence). The CDR3 coding sequence is TGTGCCTGGAGTACGGGATACACTGAAGCTTTCTTT. Translating gives CAWSTGYTEAFF.

The rearrangement uses TRBV30 and TRBJ2-1; no reliable D call. CDR3 length: 13 residues. Trimming shortened V by 2 bases and J by 5 bases, and 10 bases separated the two germline ends. In germline, CDR1 is GTSNPN, CDR2 SVGIG (reference sequence). This CDR3 is CAWSLGPNNEQFF. In nucleotides, the CDR3 is TGTGCCTGGAGTTTAGGGCCTAACAATGAGCAGTTCTTC.